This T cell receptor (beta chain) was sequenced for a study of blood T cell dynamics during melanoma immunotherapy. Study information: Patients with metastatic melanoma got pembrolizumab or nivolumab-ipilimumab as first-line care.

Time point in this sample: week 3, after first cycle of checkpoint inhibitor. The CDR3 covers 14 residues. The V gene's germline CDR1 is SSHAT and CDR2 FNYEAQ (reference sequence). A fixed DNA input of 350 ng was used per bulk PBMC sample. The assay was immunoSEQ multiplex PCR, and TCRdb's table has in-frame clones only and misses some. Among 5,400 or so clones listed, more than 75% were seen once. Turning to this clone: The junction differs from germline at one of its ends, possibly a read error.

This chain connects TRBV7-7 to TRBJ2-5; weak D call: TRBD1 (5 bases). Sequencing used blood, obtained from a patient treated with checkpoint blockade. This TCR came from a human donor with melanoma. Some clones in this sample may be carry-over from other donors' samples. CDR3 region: CASSTQGTGETQYF. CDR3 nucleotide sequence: TGTGCTAGCAGCACCCAGGGTACTGGGGAGACCCAGTACTTC. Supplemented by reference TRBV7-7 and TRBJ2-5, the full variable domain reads GAGVSQSPRYKVTKRGQDVTLRCDPISSHATLYWYQQALGQGPEFLTYFNYEAQPDKSGLPSDRFSAERPEGSISTLTIQRTEQRDSAMYRCASSTQGTGETQYFGPGTRLLVL.